Listed here are 31 T cell receptor beta chains from one sample, sequenced in a study of T cell repertoires in cytomegalovirus infection. One entry per CDR3 protein results from TCRdb running MiXCR on the reads. The sample lists around 750,000 distinct CDR3 sequences; approximately 29% were seen once. Their antigens remain unidentified. Sequenced material: cultured CD8+ T cells from PBMCs, taken from culture after CMV antigen stimulation. These receptors were obtained from a human donor in good health (CMV status not recorded). Some clones in this sample may be carry-over from other donors' samples.

This clonotype showed up just a few times. The chain combines TRBV6-2 or TRBV6-3 with TRBJ1-5; unclear D gene. The CDR3 extends over 14 amino acids. CDR1 is MNHEY and CDR2 is SVGEGT in the germline V gene. The V gene lost 4 bases and the J gene lost 1 base, with 8 bases spanning the gap. Written as DNA, the CDR3 is TGTGCCAGCAGTTTCACAAGGAGCAATCAGCCCCAGCATTTT. It yields the protein CASSFTRSNQPQHF.

The V and J genes are TRBV7-9 and TRBJ2-2; no clear D. V was trimmed by 3 bases and J by 3 bases, leaving 11 bases between them. The length of the CDR3 is 15 residues. The germline CDR1 and CDR2 sequences are SEHNR and FQNEAQ (reference sequence). The CDR3 here is CASSFGTPYTGELFF. CDR3 nucleotides: TGTGCCAGCAGCTTTGGTACTCCTTACACCGGGGAGCTGTTTTTT.

The V and J genes are TRBV27 and TRBJ1-1, with D uncertain. Trimming pared 6 bases from V and 1 base from J, leaving 18 bases between. The CDR3 sequence is 16 residues long. Germline V gene data show CDR1 as MNHEY and CDR2 as SMNVEV (reference sequence). The CDR3 spells CASSDKVRGWNTEAFF. DNA for the CDR3: TGTGCCAGCAGCGATAAGGTCCGAGGTTGGAACACTGAAGCTTTCTTT.

This clonotype has a single count. The gene calls are TRBV19 and TRBJ1-4; TRBD1 agrees at 7 bases. Looked up from germline, CDR1 is LNHDA and CDR2 is SQIVND (reference sequence). The CDR3 extends over 16 amino acids. Trimming at V came to 3 bases and at J to 8 bases, leaving 12 bases not matched to a gene. CDR3 protein: CASSMRGLFPAEKLFF. The CDR3, as DNA: TGTGCCAGTAGTATGAGGGGGCTCTTCCCCGCCGAAAAACTGTTTTTT.

This clonotype was detected a few times. The rearrangement uses TRBV7-6 and TRBJ2-7; 13 positions agree with TRBD2. There are 18 residues in the CDR3. The germline V gene encodes CDR1 SGHVS and CDR2 FNYEAQ. The V gene end was trimmed by 8 bases and the J gene end by 0 bases; junction bases not matched to a gene: 13. In DNA form, the CDR3 reads TGTGCCAGCTCCCCTGGACTAGCGGGGGTCTGGGGCTCCTACGAGCAGTACGTC. Its protein is CASSPGLAGVWGSYEQYV.

This clonotype was found a few times. The genes are TRBV4-3 and TRBJ2-1, with D possibly being TRBD1 (5 bases). Trimming took 5 bases from V and 4 from J, leaving 18 bases between them. The CDR3 extends over 16 amino acids. Germline-derived CDR1 and CDR2 are LGHNA and YSLEER. The DNA of the CDR3 is TGCGCCAGCAGCTTAATGTTAGGGGTTTCTTACAATGAGCAGTTCTTC. Encoded protein: CASSLMLGVSYNEQFF.

V and J are TRBV24-1 and TRBJ2-7, with TRBD1 matching 8 bases. The CDR3 length is 16 residues. Germline CDR1 KGHDR, CDR2 SFDVKD. The ends lost 5 bases at V and 2 bases at J; junction bases unmatched: 10. The CDR3 bases are TGTGCCACCAGTGTTCCGAGACAGGGGAGTCCCTACGAGCAGTACGTC. Its translation is CATSVPRQGSPYEQYV.

The chain joins TRBV19 to TRBJ2-7; D is perhaps TRBD1 or TRBD2 (5 bases each). The V end lost 6 bases, the J end lost 4 bases, and 16 bases lay between the germline ends. Germline-derived CDR1 and CDR2 are LNHDA and SQIVND (reference sequence). The CDR3 consists of 14 residues. CDR3 DNA: TGTGCCAGTAGGGGGACGGGCCCATCATACGAGCAGTACTTC. Translation gives CASRGTGPSYEQYF.

Many counts were recorded for this clonotype. The chain carries TRBV19 and TRBJ1-1; D might be TRBD1 (6 bases). Germline values: CDR1 LNHDA, CDR2 SQIVND (reference sequence). The CDR3 sequence is 14 residues long. The V and J ends lost 5 bases and 1 base respectively, with 11 bases between them. The CDR3 sequence: CASSWKGGNTEAFF. The CDR3, as DNA: TGTGCCAGTAGTTGGAAAGGGGGGAACACTGAAGCTTTCTTT.

This chain joins TRBV12-3 or TRBV12-4 and TRBJ2-3; either TRBD1 or TRBD2 may fit D (6 bases each). The V end was cut by 7 bases, the J end by 5 bases, with 7 bases between. The CDR3 runs 11 residues. CDR3 loop: CASKGGDTQYF. Here the CDR3 DNA reads TGTGCCAGCAAGGGGGGAGATACGCAGTATTTT.

V is TRBV6-5 and J is TRBJ2-3; the D is unclear. CDR1 MNHEY and CDR2 SVGAGI come from the germline V gene. V gave up 0 bases and J gave up 2 bases, with 9 bases separating them. This CDR3 is 15 amino acids long. This chain's CDR3 is CASSYSGRATDTQYF. The CDR3 DNA reads as TGTGCCAGCAGTTACTCCGGACGGGCCACAGATACGCAGTATTTT.

This clonotype has only a few counts. This chain connects TRBV6-5 to TRBJ2-3, with D perhaps being TRBD1 or TRBD2 (5 bases each). Germline CDR1 reads MNHEY; CDR2 reads SVGAGI. This CDR3 region has 16 residues. Trimming took off 5 bases at V and 1 base at J, with 16 bases between the two ends. CDR3 protein: CASSPTFGDRTDTQYF. The CDR3 bases are TGTGCCAGCAGTCCTACGTTTGGGGACCGCACAGATACGCAGTATTTT.

This clonotype showed up just a few times. The chain couples TRBV5-5 to TRBJ2-2; 8 bases agree with TRBD1. CDR1 is SGHKS, CDR2 YYEKEE, per germline (reference sequence). This CDR3 region has 15 residues. V was clipped by 6 bases and J by 4 bases; unmatched bases: 8. CDR3 protein: CASTSTGASTGELFF. As DNA, the CDR3 is TGTGCCAGCACTTCGACAGGGGCCAGCACCGGGGAGCTGTTTTTT.

The chain combines TRBV7-4 with TRBJ1-2; a possible D gene is TRBD1 (5 bases). V was pared by 8 bases and J by 6 bases, with 16 bases between. The germline gives CDR1 SGHVT, CDR2 SQSDAQ. CDR3 size: 13 residues. The CDR3 DNA reads TGTGCCAGCTTAGGGGTCTGGTCTGATGGCTACACCTTC. Its protein product is CASLGVWSDGYTF.

The chain is built from TRBV19 and TRBJ1-1; D ambiguous. The CDR3 runs 14 residues. Per germline, CDR1 LNHDA and CDR2 SQIVND (reference sequence). V lost 3 bases, J lost 3 bases, and 11 bases lay in between. CDR3 loop: CASSMGPGHTEAFF. CDR3 DNA sequence: TGTGCCAGTAGTATGGGCCCCGGTCACACTGAAGCTTTCTTT.

The CDR3 here is CASSTLAGKHPYEQYF. The CDR3 DNA sequence: TGTGCCAGCAGCACCTTAGCGGGGAAACATCCCTACGAGCAGTACTTC. The V gene is TRBV7-9, the J gene TRBJ2-7; the match to TRBD2 covers 8 bases. CDR1 SEHNR and CDR2 FQNEAQ come from the germline V gene (reference sequence). Trimming removed 5 bases from V and 2 bases from J; junction bases left unmatched: 11. This CDR3 has 16 residues.

The V and J genes are TRBV19 and TRBJ1-1; TRBD1 might be the D (6 bases). The germline gives CDR1 LNHDA, CDR2 SQIVND (reference sequence). There are 14 residues in the CDR3. V lost 1 base and J 5 bases, leaving 11 bases between the germline ends. The DNA for the CDR3 is TGTGCCAGTAGTATAGTGCCAGGGGAAACTGAAGCTTTCTTT. Amino acids: CASSIVPGETEAFF.

This clonotype was seen a handful of times. V is TRBV6-8 and J is TRBJ1-2; possible D gene TRBD1, 5 bases. Germline V gene lookup returns CDR1 MNHGY and CDR2 SAAAGT. The CDR3 runs 15 residues. V gave up 0 bases and J gave up 3 bases, with 11 bases separating them. The CDR3, as DNA: TGTGCCAGCAGTTACTCAGCGGGGGAGGACTATGGCTACACCTTC. This sequence encodes CASSYSAGEDYGYTF.

A few counts support this clonotype. V and J are TRBV6-1 and TRBJ2-1, with D unclear. Germline CDR1 and CDR2: MNHNS and SASEGT. V dropped 5 bases and J dropped 10 bases, with 21 bases sitting between them. The CDR3 has 15 residues. The CDR3 here is CASSYGPHVGQEQFF. The CDR3 DNA sequence: TGTGCCAGCAGTTATGGTCCCCATGTTGGGCAGGAGCAGTTCTTC.

V and J are TRBV29-1 and TRBJ1-1; D is undetermined. The CDR3 spans 13 residues. V shed 6 bases and J shed 1 base, with 12 bases lying between them. Germline V CDR1 and CDR2: SQVTM, ANQGSEA. CDR3 region: CSVHSPENTEAFF. In nucleotides, the CDR3 is TGCAGCGTCCACAGCCCTGAGAACACTGAAGCTTTCTTT. Together with reference TRBV29-1 and TRBJ1-1, the CDR3 gives the full variable domain: SAVISQKPSRDICQRGTSLTIQCQVDSQVTMMFWYRQQPGQSLTLIATANQGSEATYESGFVIDKFPISRPNLTFSTLTVSNMSPEDSSIYLCSVHSPENTEAFFGQGTRLTVV.

Only a few counts were recorded for this clonotype. The rearrangement uses TRBV12-3 or TRBV12-4 and TRBJ2-5, with TRBD1 matching 8 bases. After removal of 6 bases from V and 2 bases from J, the junction contained 20 bases not matched to a gene. The CDR3 is 19 residues long. For the CDR3, the DNA is TGTGCCAGCAGCCACCCGGGACAGGTGATTCGAGGGCTGCAAGAGACCCAGTACTTC. It encodes CASSHPGQVIRGLQETQYF.

This clonotype was seen more than once but under ten times. The chain is built from TRBV7-8 and TRBJ1-2; the D gene is possibly TRBD1 (6 bases). The CDR3 is 17 residues long. The germline gives CDR1 SGHVS, CDR2 FQNEAQ. V shed 0 bases and J shed 8 bases, with 22 bases lying between them. CDR3 coding DNA: TGTGCCAGCAGCTTAGCCTACCCAGGGGCCCCAGGTGAAGGCTACACCTTC. It yields the protein CASSLAYPGAPGEGYTF.

CDR3 in amino acids: CSARGLGQNEQFF. For the CDR3, the DNA is TGCAGTGCTAGAGGGCTAGGTCAGAATGAGCAGTTCTTC. The V call is TRBV20-1, the J call TRBJ2-1; no clear D. V dropped 1 base and J dropped 7 bases, with 11 bases sitting between them. The CDR3 runs to 13 residues. CDR1 is DFQATT, CDR2 SNEGSKA, per germline (reference sequence).

The chain combines TRBV6-6 with TRBJ2-4, with TRBD1 identical over 7 bases. Germline CDR1 MNHNY, CDR2 SVGAGI (reference sequence). The CDR3 totals 18 residues. J was trimmed by 6 bases and V by 2 bases; bases with no gene match: 16. The CDR3 DNA is TGTGCCAGCAGTTACCGAGCCAGGGGGACCGGGGATGGAAACATTCAGTACTTC. Its translation: CASSYRARGTGDGNIQYF.

The V call is TRBV20-1, the J call TRBJ1-2; the match to TRBD1 covers 7 bases. J lost 0 bases, V lost 1 base, and 14 bases had no gene match. This CDR3 spans 18 amino acids. Germline lookup yields CDR1 DFQATT and CDR2 SNEGSKA (reference sequence). In DNA, the CDR3 is TGCAGTGCTAGAGGACAGGGAGTAGTGTTTTACGCTAACTATGGCTACACCTTC. Protein sequence: CSARGQGVVFYANYGYTF.

This clonotype was counted between two and nine times. The CDR3 loop reads CASSLVSSNEKLFF. The DNA of the CDR3 is TGTGCCAGCAGTTTAGTTTCCAGTAATGAAAAACTGTTTTTT. This chain connects TRBV27 to TRBJ1-4; D is unclear. Germline CDR1 is MNHEY and CDR2 is SMNVEV (reference sequence). The CDR3 has 14 amino acids. V was clipped by 2 bases and J by 4 bases, with 8 bases between them.

The sample holds many counts of this clonotype. The chain recombines TRBV7-9 with TRBJ1-5, with TRBD1 identical over 7 bases. J gave up 3 bases and V 5 bases, and 7 bases lay outside the gene matches. This CDR3 has 15 residues. Germline V gene data show CDR1 as SEHNR and CDR2 as FQNEAQ (reference sequence). In nucleotides, the CDR3 is TGTGCCAGCAGCATTGGACAGGCCTACAATCAGCCCCAGCATTTT. Amino acids: CASSIGQAYNQPQHF.

The rearrangement links TRBV10-2 to TRBJ2-1, with 8 nucleotides matching TRBD1. The germline gives CDR1 WSHSY, CDR2 SAAADI. J lost 9 bases, V lost 7 bases, and 14 bases had no gene match. The CDR3 has 15 residues. The CDR3, as DNA: TGCGCCAGCATTATTAGCAGGGGGCATAGGGGTGAGCAGTTCTTC. Protein: CASIISRGHRGEQFF.

This clonotype was detected ten times or more. The rearrangement joins TRBV7-2 to TRBJ2-1; 9 positions agree with TRBD2. CDR3 length: 14 amino acids. Germline CDR1 reads SGHTA; CDR2 reads FQGNSA. After removal of 4 bases from V and 8 bases from J, the junction contained 6 bases not matched to a gene. The CDR3 nucleotides read TGTGCCAGCAGCTCAGCGGGGGGCACTCATGAGCAGTTCTTC. Residues: CASSSAGGTHEQFF. Full variable domain (missing parts from reference TRBV7-2 and TRBJ2-1): GAGVSQSPSNKVTEKGKDVELRCDPISGHTALYWYRQSLGQGLEFLIYFQGNSAPDKSGLPSDRFSAERTGGSVSTLTIQRTQQEDSAVYLCASSSAGGTHEQFFGPGTRLTVL.

CDR3 region: CASILGTAPYEQYF. CDR3 sequence (DNA): TGTGCCAGCATTCTGGGGACAGCCCCCTACGAGCAGTACTTC. The rearrangement joins TRBV5-5 to TRBJ2-7; 7 nucleotides line up with TRBD1. V trimming: 6 bases; J trimming: 2 bases; junction bases outside the gene matches: 8. The CDR3 covers 14 residues. Per the germline V gene, CDR1 is SGHKS and CDR2 is YYEKEE (reference sequence).

The CDR3 spells CASSQEPGQETQYF. CDR3 DNA sequence: TGCGCCAGCAGCCAAGAGCCGGGGCAAGAGACCCAGTACTTC. The J gene is TRBJ2-5, the V gene TRBV4-1; tentatively, D is TRBD2 (5 bases). The CDR3 spans 14 residues. V dropped 0 bases and J dropped 2 bases, with 7 bases sitting between them. Germline assignment: CDR1 MGHRA and CDR2 YSYEKL.